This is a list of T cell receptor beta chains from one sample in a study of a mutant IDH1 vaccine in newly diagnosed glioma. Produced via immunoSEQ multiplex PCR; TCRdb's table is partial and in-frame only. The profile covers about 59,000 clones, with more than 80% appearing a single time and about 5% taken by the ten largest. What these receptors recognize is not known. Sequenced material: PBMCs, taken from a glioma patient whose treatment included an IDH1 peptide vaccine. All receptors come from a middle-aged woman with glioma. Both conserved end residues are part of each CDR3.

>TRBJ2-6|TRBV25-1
CASGLDVPSGANVLTF
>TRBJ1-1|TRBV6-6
CASSYGGMNTEAFF
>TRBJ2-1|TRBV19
CASSLGTSGMSSYNEQFF
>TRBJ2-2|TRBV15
CATSRGMTGELFF
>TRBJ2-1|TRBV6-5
CASSYDGYNEQFF
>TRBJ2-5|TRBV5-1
CASSGAGGGQETQYF
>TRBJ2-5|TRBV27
CASSLGFGTGEETQYF
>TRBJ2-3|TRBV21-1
CASSKRSLAGNTDTQYF
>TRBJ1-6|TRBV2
CASSPQGDNSPLHF
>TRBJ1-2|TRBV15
CATSTPAVYGYTF
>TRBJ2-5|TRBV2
CASSDDLGGAETQYF
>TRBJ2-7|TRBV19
CASSNQGAGYEQYF
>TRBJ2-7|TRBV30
CAGQETFGEQYF
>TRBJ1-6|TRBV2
CASSGGGRNSPLHF
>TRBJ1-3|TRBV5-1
CASREQGNSGNTIYF
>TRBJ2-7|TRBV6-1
CASSEVGSYEQYF
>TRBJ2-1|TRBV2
CASSPQGIEQFF
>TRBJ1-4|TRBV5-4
CASSLEGSGEKLFF
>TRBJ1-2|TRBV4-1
CASSQGRTDNYGYTF
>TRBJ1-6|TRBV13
CASSLGGGTNSPLHF
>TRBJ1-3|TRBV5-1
CASSLVGGSENTIYF
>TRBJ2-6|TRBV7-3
CASTPGQGIPGANVLTF
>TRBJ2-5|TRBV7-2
CASSFTSGGAGTQYF
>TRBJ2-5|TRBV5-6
CASISQERETQYF
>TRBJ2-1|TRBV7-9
CASSSVAGVDEQFF
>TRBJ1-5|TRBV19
CASSDGGLYQPQHF
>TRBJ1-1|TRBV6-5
CASTTPGTGGTEAFF